One sample yielded the 8 T cell receptor beta chains listed below, sequenced in a study of T cell responses to AZD1222 COVID-19 vaccine. TCRdb's copy holds only in-frame clones and misses some; the assay was immunoSEQ multiplex PCR. The table has some 150,000 clones, 90% to 95% seen once. Sequencing was performed on peripheral blood, taken on day 0 of MenACWY control vaccination. The receptors were gathered from an adult in good health.

The chain couples TRBV9 to TRBJ2-1; D call uncertain. Trimming pared 1 base from V and 8 bases from J, leaving 7 bases between. Germline CDR1 is SGDLS and CDR2 is YYNGEE. The CDR3 has 12 residues. CDR3 loop: CASSVLGDEQFF. CDR3 nucleotide sequence: TGTGCCAGCAGCGTACTGGGCGATGAGCAGTTCTTC.

This chain connects TRBV7-3 to TRBJ2-3; 8 bases align to TRBD2. Germline V gene lookup returns CDR1 SGHTA and CDR2 FQGTGA. J lost 3 bases, V lost 5 bases, and 7 bases had no gene match. The CDR3 length is 15 residues. The CDR3 DNA reads as TGTGCCAGCAGCGAGGGCGGGAGGAGGACAGATACGCAGTATTTT. Encoded protein: CASSEGGRRTDTQYF. Full variable domain (outside the CDR3, taken from reference TRBV7-3 and TRBJ2-3): GAGVSQTPSNKVTEKGKYVELRCDPISGHTALYWYRQSLGQGPEFLIYFQGTGAADDSGLPNDRFFAVRPEGSVSTLKIQRTERGDSAVYLCASSEGGRRTDTQYFGPGTRLTVL.

This chain joins TRBV30 and TRBJ1-6; TRBD1 matches at 11 bases. There are 13 residues in the CDR3. After removal of 5 bases from V and 9 bases from J, the junction contained 3 bases not matched to a gene. Germline CDR1 and CDR2: GTSNPN and SVGIG (reference sequence). Written as DNA, the CDR3 is TGTGCCTGGGGACAGGGGGCCCGTTCACCCCTCCACTTT. This encodes CAWGQGARSPLHF.

The chain joins TRBV10-1 to TRBJ1-3; D remains unclear. The CDR3 sequence is 16 residues long. V lost 2 bases and J lost 0, with 11 bases in between. Germline V gene data show CDR1 as WNHNN and CDR2 as SYGVQD (reference sequence). CDR3: CASSEMRGFSGNTIYF. DNA of the CDR3: TGCGCCAGCAGTGAGATGAGAGGATTCTCTGGAAACACCATATATTTT.

The genes are TRBV3-1 (or the pseudogene TRBV3-2) and TRBJ2-7; 8 nucleotides agree with TRBD1. V dropped 3 bases and J dropped 5; count of bases not matched to a gene: 6. The CDR3 sequence is 14 residues long. Germline V gene data show CDR1 as LGHDT and CDR2 as YNNKEL (reference sequence). CDR3 residues: CASSQTGQGDEQYF. DNA of the CDR3: TGTGCCAGCAGCCAGACTGGACAGGGCGACGAGCAGTACTTC.

The J gene is TRBJ2-2, the V gene TRBV9, with D unclear. With 4 bases removed from V and 4 bases from J, the gap between germline ends came to 11 bases. The CDR3 runs to 14 residues. Per the germline V gene, CDR1 is SGDLS and CDR2 is YYNGEE. The CDR3 nucleotides read TGTGCCAGCAGCCCCCACGTCAGCACCGGGGAGCTGTTTTTT. As protein: CASSPHVSTGELFF.

The gene calls are TRBV9 and TRBJ2-1, with TRBD2 matching 11 bases. Germline lookup yields CDR1 SGDLS and CDR2 YYNGEE. The V segment lost 1 base and the J segment 2 bases; nucleotides outside the gene matches: 2. The CDR3 is 16 residues long. For the CDR3, the DNA is TGTGCCAGCAGCGTATCGGGACTAGCGGCCTACAATGAGCAGTTCTTC. Its protein product is CASSVSGLAAYNEQFF.

The rearrangement links TRBV27 to TRBJ2-1; TRBD2 agrees at 7 bases. CDR3 length: 17 residues. In germline, CDR1 is MNHEY, CDR2 SMNVEV (reference sequence). Trimming cost V 7 bases and J 0 bases; bases outside gene matches: 12. Here the CDR3 reads CASTPRGTTISYNEQFF. As DNA, the CDR3 is TGTGCCAGCACCCCCCGGGGGACTACGATCTCCTACAATGAGCAGTTCTTC.